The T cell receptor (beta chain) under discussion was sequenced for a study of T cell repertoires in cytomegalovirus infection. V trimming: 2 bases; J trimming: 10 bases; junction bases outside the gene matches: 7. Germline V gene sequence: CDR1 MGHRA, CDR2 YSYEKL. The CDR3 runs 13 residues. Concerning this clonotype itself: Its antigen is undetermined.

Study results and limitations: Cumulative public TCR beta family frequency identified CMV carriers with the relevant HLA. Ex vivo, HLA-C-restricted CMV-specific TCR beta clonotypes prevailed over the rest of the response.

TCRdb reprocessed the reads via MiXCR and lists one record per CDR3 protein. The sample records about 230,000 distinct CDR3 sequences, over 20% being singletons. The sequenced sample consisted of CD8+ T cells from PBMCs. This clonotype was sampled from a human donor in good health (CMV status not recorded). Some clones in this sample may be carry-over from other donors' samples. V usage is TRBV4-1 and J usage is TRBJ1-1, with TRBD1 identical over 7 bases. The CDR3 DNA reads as TGCGCCAGCAGCCAAAACGAGGGGGCTGGAGCTTTCTTT. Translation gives CASSQNEGAGAFF.